These 5 T cell receptor beta chains were all obtained from the same sample, sequenced in a study of blood T cell repertoires in COVID-19. TCRdb keeps only in-frame clones here, not all; method: immunoSEQ multiplex PCR. The sample lists some 90,000 clones, roughly 90% occurring once. The sequencing sample was made of peripheral blood. These TCRs come from a man aged 50 or older with COVID-19, enrolled during active disease.

The chain couples TRBV2 to TRBJ1-6; TRBD1 matches at 7 bases. Germline-derived CDR1 and CDR2 are SNHLY and FYNNEI. J gave up 5 bases and V 1 base, and 8 bases lay outside the gene matches. The CDR3 is 17 residues long. CDR3 nucleotide sequence: TGTGCCAGCAGTGAAGGACTCGCGGGACAGAATAATTCACCCCTCCACTTT. Translated, it gives CASSEGLAGQNNSPLHF.

This rearrangement joins TRBV9 to TRBJ1-1, with a weak D call TRBD1 (5 bases). Germline V gene lookup returns CDR1 SGDLS and CDR2 YYNGEE. Deletions cut 4 bases from V and 1 base from J, with 17 bases between. This CDR3 is 16 amino acids long. CDR3 DNA sequence: TGTGCCAGCAGCTTAGTGTCGCAGGGAAAGAACACTGAAGCTTTCTTT. Encoded protein: CASSLVSQGKNTEAFF.

This CDR3 reads CASRTGQLNTEAFF. In DNA form, the CDR3 reads TGCGCCAGCAGAACAGGACAGTTGAACACTGAAGCTTTCTTT. The chain couples TRBV5-1 to TRBJ1-1; the D gene is possibly TRBD1 (6 bases). The V end lost 5 bases, the J end lost 0 bases, and 11 bases lay between the germline ends. Germline V lookup: CDR1 SGHRS, CDR2 YFSETQ. The CDR3 is 14 amino acids.

The rearrangement uses TRBV4-2 and TRBJ2-2, with unresolved D. Germline CDR1 and CDR2: LGHNA and YNFKEQ. The CDR3 runs to 18 residues. V lost 0 bases, J lost 7 bases, and 21 bases lay in between. CDR3 protein: CASSQDLVARVRLGELFF. Written as DNA, the CDR3 is TGTGCCAGCAGCCAAGATCTAGTGGCCCGGGTTCGTCTCGGGGAGCTGTTTTTT.

The genes are TRBV30 and TRBJ1-4, with D maybe TRBD1 (5 bases). Germline V gene lookup returns CDR1 GTSNPN and CDR2 SVGIG (reference sequence). Trimming shortened V by 3 bases and J by 3 bases, and 14 bases separated the two germline ends. The CDR3 runs 15 residues. CDR3 coding DNA: TGTGCCTGGAGCCTAGGTGGGGCAGCTAATGAAAAACTGTTTTTT. This translates into CAWSLGGAANEKLFF.